This T cell receptor beta chain came from a study of blood T cells in healthy people across ages. Study results and limitations: Higher diversity and more naive CD4+ cells were features of long-lived donors, compared to aged donors.

Concerning this clonotype: The antigen remains unidentified.

A sample-barcoded 5' primer and a J-beta primer mix were used in a second PCR of about 7 to 12 cycles. Each sample yielded at least 3 million CDR3-containing paired-end reads. TCRdb re-called the 5' RACE reads through MiXCR, storing one row per CDR3 protein. In the table there are around 750,000 distinct CDR3 sequences, about 53% of which are singletons. V was cut by 8 bases and J by 7 bases, with 17 bases left in between. This CDR3 has 13 residues. Germline V gene sequence: CDR1 MNHEY, CDR2 SVGEGT. Total RNA, at least 6 micrograms per sample, came from PBMCs. The rearrangement links TRBV6-2 or TRBV6-3 to TRBJ2-5; D is uncertain. Specimen: blood. The receptor's source is a man older than 75 in good health. Written as DNA, the CDR3 is TGTGCCAGCGTCCCTAACTATATGGGGACCCAGTACTTC. It encodes CASVPNYMGTQYF.